Listed here are 26 T cell receptor beta chains from one sample, sequenced in a study of T-cell memory formation after mild COVID-19. MiXCR was run by TCRdb on the 5' RACE reads, yielding one entry per CDR3 protein. The sample lists 350,000 to 500,000 distinct CDR3 sequences; more than 15% were seen once. The source material was PBMCs or a T cell subset sorted from them (not recorded which). The receptors derive from a young man who had mild COVID-19 (a few samples of this study predate the infection). Cell type and time point are not known.

As to this clonotype: This may come from a read error, since a much larger clone is one base off. This sequence joins TRBV5-1 and TRBJ2-7; 7 bases are a match to TRBD1. With 4 bases clipped from V and 6 bases from J, the junction kept 10 bases outside the gene matches. The CDR3 length is 14 residues. The germline gives CDR1 SGHRS, CDR2 YFSETQ. Here the CDR3 reads CASSPGQRLCEQYF. As DNA, the CDR3 is TGCGCCAGCAGCCCGGGACAGCGCCTATGCGAGCAGTACTTC.

This clonotype came up many times. The chain carries TRBV5-1 and TRBJ2-5; 14 bases fit TRBD2. V lost 3 bases, J lost 5 bases, and 9 bases stayed unmatched. Germline V CDR1 and CDR2: SGHRS, YFSETQ. CDR3 size: 17 residues. The CDR3 here is CASSWTSGGSGGETQYF. For the CDR3, the DNA is TGCGCCAGCAGCTGGACTAGCGGGGGGTCAGGAGGGGAGACCCAGTACTTC. The full variable domain, its missing parts supplied by reference TRBV5-1 and TRBJ2-5, is KAGVTQTPRYLIKTRGQQVTLSCSPISGHRSVSWYQQTPGQGLQFLFEYFSETQRNKGNFPGRFSGRQFSNSRSEMNVSTLELGDSALYLCASSWTSGGSGGETQYFGPGTRLLVL.

The chain couples TRBV7-9 to TRBJ2-1, with 13 bases matching TRBD2. Germline V lookup: CDR1 SEHNR, CDR2 FQNEAQ (reference sequence). The CDR3 has 16 residues. V dropped 8 bases and J dropped 5; count of bases not matched to a gene: 9. CDR3 loop: CASLKGLAGFNNEQFF. DNA of the CDR3: TGTGCCAGCCTAAAGGGACTAGCGGGATTCAACAATGAGCAGTTCTTC.

V is TRBV7-2 and J is TRBJ2-7; D is possibly TRBD2 (5 bases). There are 16 residues in the CDR3. V shed 2 bases and J shed 2 bases, with 16 bases lying between them. CDR1 and CDR2 from the germline V gene are SGHTA and FQGNSA. The DNA of the CDR3 is TGTGCCAGCAGCTTATCGTCGGACGGGAAAGCCTACGAGCAGTACGTC. This sequence encodes CASSLSSDGKAYEQYV.

At least ten counts were recorded for this clonotype. V and J are TRBV23-1 and TRBJ2-3; D is unclear. TRBV23-1 is an open reading frame whose function is uncertain. The ends were cut back, 6 bases at V and 4 bases at J, with 20 bases in the middle. The CDR3 consists of 16 residues. The CDR3 nucleotides read TGCGCCAGCAGCCCCACCCGACCCTGGGTCGCAGATACGCAGTATTTT. Translating gives CASSPTRPWVADTQYF.

The chain combines TRBV7-2 with TRBJ1-6; D uncertain. This CDR3 contains 15 residues. The germline CDR1 and CDR2 sequences are SGHTA and FQGNSA. The V end lost 2 bases, the J end lost 3 bases, and 8 bases lay between the germline ends. The CDR3 bases are TGTGCCAGCAGCTTAAGAGGGCGCTATAATTCACCCCTCCACTTT. It encodes CASSLRGRYNSPLHF.

V is TRBV9 and J is TRBJ2-2, with D perhaps matching TRBD1 (6 bases). Germline CDR1 and CDR2: SGDLS and YYNGEE. This CDR3 is built from 15 residues. The V end lost 0 bases, the J end lost 7 bases, and 13 bases lay between the germline ends. The CDR3, as DNA: TGTGCCAGCAGCGTAGCGGCAGGGGCTAGCGGGGAGCTGTTTTTT. Translating it yields CASSVAAGASGELFF.

V and J are TRBV5-6 and TRBJ1-1; D remains unclear. Trimming removed 6 bases from V and 3 bases from J, with 15 bases in between. The CDR3 covers 14 residues. CDR1 SGHDT and CDR2 YYEEEE come from the germline V gene. The CDR3 is CASIEIGEHTEAFF. The CDR3, as DNA: TGTGCCAGCATCGAAATCGGGGAACACACTGAAGCTTTCTTT.

This clonotype came up a few times. V gene TRBV3-1 combines with J gene TRBJ1-1; 7 bases are a match to TRBD1. Germline loops: CDR1 LGHDT, CDR2 YNNKEL (reference sequence). After removal of 8 bases from V and 0 bases from J, the junction contained 9 bases not matched to a gene. This CDR3 is built from 15 residues. CDR3 region: CASRRDSGVNTEAFF. The CDR3 DNA sequence: TGTGCCAGCCGAAGGGACAGTGGAGTGAACACTGAAGCTTTCTTT.

This chain uses TRBV5-1 with TRBJ2-4; TRBD2 matches 8 bases. Losses at the gene ends were 0 bases for V and 6 bases for J; bases not matched to a gene: 5. CDR1 is SGHRS, CDR2 YFSETQ, per germline. This CDR3 spans 15 amino acids. The DNA of the CDR3 is TGCGCCAGCAGCTTGGCCGGGGGGGCACCAAACATTCAGTACTTC. Translating it yields CASSLAGGAPNIQYF.

This clonotype was counted between two and nine times. The J gene is TRBJ1-2, the V gene TRBV12-3 or TRBV12-4; possibly TRBD1 for D (6 bases). CDR3 size: 12 residues. Trimming shortened V by 4 bases and J by 8 bases, and 11 bases separated the two germline ends. The CDR3 loop is CASSYRVLGYTF. For the CDR3, the DNA is TGTGCCAGCAGTTACAGGGTTTTGGGCTACACCTTC.

The J gene is TRBJ2-2, the V gene TRBV9; TRBD2 matches 9 bases. The CDR3 consists of 16 residues. J lost 5 bases, V lost 3 bases, and 8 bases had no gene match. From germline, CDR1 is SGDLS and CDR2 YYNGEE. DNA for the CDR3: TGTGCCAGCAGCGGAGAGGGACTAGCCGGGACCGGGGAGCTGTTTTTT. Translation gives CASSGEGLAGTGELFF.

The chain links TRBV7-2 to TRBJ1-1; possible D gene TRBD1, 6 bases. The CDR3 covers 13 residues. Germline assignment: CDR1 SGHTA and CDR2 FQGNSA. V shed 6 bases and J shed 1 base, with 9 bases lying between them. The CDR3 sequence: CASRMDRNTEAFF. The CDR3 nucleotides read TGTGCCAGCAGAATGGACAGGAACACTGAAGCTTTCTTT.

The V call is TRBV7-2, the J call TRBJ2-4; TRBD2 is a possible D gene (7 bases). This CDR3 contains 15 residues. Trimming left V 2 bases short and J 8 bases short, with 16 bases between. Germline-derived CDR1 and CDR2 are SGHTA and FQGNSA. The CDR3 DNA sequence: TGTGCCAGCAGCTTAACTCGGGGGGCTGGTGACATTCAGTACTTC. Protein product: CASSLTRGAGDIQYF.

V and J are TRBV7-9 and TRBJ2-1; no clear D gene. The CDR3 covers 14 residues. CDR1 and CDR2 (germline): SEHNR, FQNEAQ (reference sequence). V lost 2 bases, J lost 8 bases, and 13 bases lay in between. The CDR3 spells CASSLSFGSDEQFF. CDR3 in DNA: TGTGCCAGCAGCTTATCATTCGGTTCGGATGAGCAGTTCTTC.

This clonotype showed up just a few times. The chain combines TRBV7-9 with TRBJ2-7, with D maybe TRBD2 (6 bases). V was clipped by 4 bases and J by 0 bases, with 19 bases between them. Germline CDR1 SEHNR, CDR2 FQNEAQ (reference sequence). This CDR3 has 17 amino acids. The CDR3 region has the DNA TGTGCCAGCAGCTCCCCCCCTACGGGGGAGGCCTCCTACGAGCAGTACTTC. Its protein product is CASSSPPTGEASYEQYF.

This clonotype has only a few counts. This chain uses TRBV20-1 with TRBJ2-3; a possible D gene is TRBD1 (6 bases). The CDR3 has 12 amino acids. The ends were cut back, 5 bases at V and 4 bases at J, with 10 bases in the middle. From germline, CDR1 is DFQATT and CDR2 SNEGSKA (reference sequence). CDR3 DNA: TGCAGTGCTGGAAACAGGGCAGATACGCAGTATTTT. The encoded protein is CSAGNRADTQYF.

The genes are TRBV12-3 or TRBV12-4 and TRBJ2-6, with unresolved D. This CDR3 has 18 residues. Between the trimmed V and J ends, which lost 1 base and 6 bases, there was a span of 19 bases. The CDR3 nucleotides read TGTGCCAGCAGTTTAGGGGCAGGTGGGCGGAGTTCGGCCAACGTCCTGACTTTC. It specifies CASSLGAGGRSSANVLTF.

Many counts were recorded for this clonotype. Here the CDR3 reads CASSGQGLETQYF. CDR3 bases: TGCGCCAGCAGCGGACAGGGACTTGAGACCCAGTACTTC. The chain uses TRBV5-1 and TRBJ2-5; 8 nucleotides align to TRBD1. The J segment lost 5 bases and the V segment lost 4 bases, leaving 4 bases of the junction unmatched. The germline V gene has CDR1 SGHRS and CDR2 YFSETQ. This CDR3 is 13 amino acids long.

This clonotype is a singleton in its sample. The chain is built from TRBV6-1 and TRBJ1-5; no reliable D call. Germline CDR1 and CDR2: MNHNS and SASEGT. The CDR3 runs 15 residues. V was cut by 2 bases and J by 0 bases, with 8 bases left in between. The CDR3 DNA is TGTGCCAGCAGTGAATATTGGGATAGCAATCAGCCCCAGCATTTT. It encodes CASSEYWDSNQPQHF.

This clonotype was seen only a few times. This sequence joins TRBV9 and TRBJ2-3, with D uncertain. The CDR3 extends over 15 amino acids. Trimming took off 1 base at V and 3 bases at J, with 12 bases between the two ends. CDR1 is SGDLS, CDR2 YYNGEE, per germline. The CDR3 loop reads CASSVINRETDTQYF. The CDR3 DNA reads TGTGCCAGCAGCGTAATAAACAGAGAAACAGATACGCAGTATTTT.

This clonotype was picked up a small number of times. The J gene is TRBJ2-1, the V gene TRBV4-1; possibly TRBD1 or TRBD2 for D (6 bases each). The CDR3 covers 16 residues. Trimming removed 0 bases at V and 9 bases at J, with 18 bases between. The germline V gene has CDR1 MGHRA and CDR2 YSYEKL. In DNA form, the CDR3 reads TGCGCCAGCAGCCAAGATCCCGGACCGAAGGGGGGTGAGCAGTTCTTC. It is translated as CASSQDPGPKGGEQFF.

This rearrangement joins TRBV7-2 to TRBJ2-1, with 8 bases aligning to TRBD2. Trimming cost V 5 bases and J 9 bases; bases outside gene matches: 12. The CDR3 contains 15 residues. Germline V gene data show CDR1 as SGHTA and CDR2 as FQGNSA. CDR3: CASSKDSGTRIEQFF. CDR3 bases: TGTGCCAGCAGCAAAGACTCCGGGACTAGAATTGAGCAGTTCTTC.

This clonotype was seen more than once but under ten times. The CDR3 bases are TGCGCCAGCAGCCAAGAGTCCCCGCCAGGCTATGGGCAGTTCTTC. Amino acids: CASSQESPPGYGQFF. The V call is TRBV4-3, the J call TRBJ2-1, with no clear D. Germline loops: CDR1 LGHNA, CDR2 YSLEER. Trimming shortened V by 0 bases and J by 12 bases, and 18 bases separated the two germline ends. This CDR3 has 15 amino acids.

This clonotype came up a few times. The chain is built from TRBV12-3 or TRBV12-4 and TRBJ1-4, with D possibly TRBD1 on 5 matching bases. Trimming took 6 bases from V and 8 from J, leaving 19 bases between them. This CDR3 comprises 15 residues. The CDR3 DNA sequence: TGTGCCAGCAGCGACGGAATCGGGGCTCTCGAAAAACTGTTTTTT. It codes for CASSDGIGALEKLFF.

This clonotype showed up just a few times. The J gene is TRBJ2-3, the V gene TRBV7-2; perhaps TRBD1 as D (5 bases). The germline V gene encodes CDR1 SGHTA and CDR2 FQGNSA. Trimming cost V 8 bases and J 0 bases, with 15 bases left between them. The CDR3 loop spans 15 amino acids. CDR3 sequence reads: CASAKGLLSTDTQYF. The CDR3 DNA follows: TGTGCCAGCGCCAAGGGGCTGCTTAGCACAGATACGCAGTATTTT. Filled out from reference TRBV7-2 and TRBJ2-3, the complete variable domain reads GAGVSQSPSNKVTEKGKDVELRCDPISGHTALYWYRQSLGQGLEFLIYFQGNSAPDKSGLPSDRFSAERTGGSVSTLTIQRTQQEDSAVYLCASAKGLLSTDTQYFGPGTRLTVL.